This T cell receptor beta chain was observed in a study of CD8 T cells in Susac syndrome. The CDR3 sequence is 15 residues long. Germline V gene data show CDR1 as MNHEY and CDR2 as SMNVEV (reference sequence). The V gene lost 0 bases and the J gene lost 6 bases, with 15 bases spanning the gap. Random hexamers served to reverse transcribe roughly 0.5 to 1 ug RNA. One entry per CDR3 protein, called by TCRdb with MiXCR from the immunoSEQ multiplex PCR reads. This sample has 150,000 to 190,000 distinct CDR3 sequences, with over 95% found just once. The sequence was obtained from a human donor with multiple sclerosis. This sequence joins TRBV27 and TRBJ2-7, with D perhaps TRBD1 or TRBD2 (5 bases each). What was sequenced was CD8+ T cells from PBMCs. The CDR3 reads CASSLSGTLRVEQYF. Written as DNA, the CDR3 is TGTGCCAGCAGTTTATCCGGGACCCTGCGGGTCGAGCAGTACTTC.